The source of this T cell receptor (beta chain) is a study of blood T cell repertoires in COVID-19. About the study: COVID-19 samples, acute and convalescent, were from the United States, Italy and Spain. PBMCs, B-cell-depleted T cells, or T cells were the source of the cDNA or gDNA that made up the material.

As handled by the study authors: Reference gene primer amplification in the assay estimated nucleated cell counts. Repertoires were generated with immunoSEQ multiplex PCR, while TCRdb's copy carries only in-frame clones and drops some. For V, J and clone size, that table is used; D and trimming come from the DNA. This table has some 46,000 clones, about 86% appearing once. Germline CDR1 and CDR2: SGHRS and YFSETQ. The V end was cut by 4 bases, the J end by 1 base, with 14 bases between. This CDR3 has 15 amino acids. The material sequenced was peripheral blood. This receptor was obtained from a woman of 80 years or more with acute or convalescent COVID-19. The rearrangement links TRBV5-1 to TRBJ1-1; tentatively, D is TRBD1 (6 bases). CDR3 nucleotides: TGCGCCAGCAGCCCCGGACAGCTCTCGAACACTGAAGCTTTCTTT. Encoded protein: CASSPGQLSNTEAFF.